This note documents a single T cell receptor (beta chain) sequence. The CDR3 contains 14 residues. Between the trimmed V and J ends, which lost 6 bases and 6 bases, there was a span of 21 bases. The germline V gene has CDR1 DFQATT and CDR2 SNEGSKA (reference sequence). The data were taken from a study of identical twins. Via MiXCR, TCRdb re-called the 5' RACE reads, giving one row per CDR3 protein. The repertoire consists of 500,000 to 650,000 distinct CDR3 sequences, with about 7% occurring once and the leading ten covering 1.6%. These same data were also listed under a study on yellow fever vaccine responses in identical twins.

The source of this sequence is a woman aged 18-29 years in good health. The J gene is TRBJ2-7, the V gene TRBV20-1, with a tentative D call TRBD1 (6 bases). The sample consisted of PBMCs. CDR3 coding DNA: TGCAGTGCAGCCGGGACATCAATCTTTCGCGAGCAGTACGTC. Translation gives CSAAGTSIFREQYV.